The entry below gives a single T cell receptor beta chain sequence along with its context. What it recognizes is unknown. The assay was immunoSEQ multiplex PCR, and TCRdb's table has in-frame clones only and misses some. Of around 110,000 clones listed, around 89% are singletons. The sample originates from a study of T cell responses to AZD1222 COVID-19 vaccine. Study-level findings and limits: Possibly, clonal diversity was underestimated; donors were largely white British and included more females. Reportedly, nearly half of unique spike TCRs recognized epitopes outside B.1.351/B.1.1.7 mutations. With dominance at 160-218 and 743-854, vaccine-associated CD4 TCRs spanned spike. Seropositive status at baseline applied to only five or six AZD1222 recipients.

V lost 5 bases to trimming and J lost 4 bases; unmatched junction nucleotides: 4. CDR1 is LNHDA and CDR2 is SQIVND in the germline V gene (reference sequence). This CDR3 spans 14 amino acids. Sequenced here: peripheral blood, sampled on day 0 of AZD1222 vaccination. The source of this sequence is an adult in good health. This chain joins TRBV19 and TRBJ1-1; 10 bases agree with TRBD1. The CDR3 coding sequence is TGTGCCAGTAGTCCGGGACAGGGGAGCACTGAAGCTTTCTTT. It codes for CASSPGQGSTEAFF.